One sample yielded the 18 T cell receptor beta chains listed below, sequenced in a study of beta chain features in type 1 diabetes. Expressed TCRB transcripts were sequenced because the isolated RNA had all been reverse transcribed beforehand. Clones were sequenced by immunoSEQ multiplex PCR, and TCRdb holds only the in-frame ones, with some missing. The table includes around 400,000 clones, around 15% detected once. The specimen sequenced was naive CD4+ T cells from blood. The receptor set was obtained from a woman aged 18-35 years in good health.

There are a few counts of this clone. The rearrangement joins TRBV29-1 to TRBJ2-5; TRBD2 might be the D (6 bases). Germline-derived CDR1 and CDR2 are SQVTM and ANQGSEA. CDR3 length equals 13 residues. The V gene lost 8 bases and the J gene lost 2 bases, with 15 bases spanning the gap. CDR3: CSSRGRRQETQYF. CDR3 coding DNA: TGCAGCTCCCGGGGGAGGAGACAAGAGACCCAGTACTTC.

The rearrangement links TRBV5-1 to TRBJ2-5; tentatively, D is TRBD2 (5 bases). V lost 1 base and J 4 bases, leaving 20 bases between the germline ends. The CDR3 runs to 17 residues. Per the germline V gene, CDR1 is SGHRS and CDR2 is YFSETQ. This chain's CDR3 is CASSLNVDPGIIETQYF. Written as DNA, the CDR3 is TGCGCCAGCAGCTTGAACGTGGACCCGGGAATTATAGAGACCCAGTACTTC.

CDR3 DNA sequence: TGTGCCAGCTCACCGCGACAGGGACTAGTCGAGACCCAGTACTTC. It is translated as CASSPRQGLVETQYF. The V and J genes are TRBV18 and TRBJ2-5, with D maybe TRBD2 (8 bases). V lost 3 bases, J lost 5 bases, and 16 bases lay in between. The CDR3 runs to 15 residues. The germline gives CDR1 KGHSH, CDR2 LQKENI.

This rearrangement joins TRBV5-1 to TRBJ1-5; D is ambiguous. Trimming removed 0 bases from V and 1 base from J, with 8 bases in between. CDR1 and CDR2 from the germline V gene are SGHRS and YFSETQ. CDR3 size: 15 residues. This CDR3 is CASSLDPQSNQPQHF. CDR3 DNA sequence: TGCGCCAGCAGCTTGGACCCTCAGAGCAATCAGCCCCAGCATTTT.

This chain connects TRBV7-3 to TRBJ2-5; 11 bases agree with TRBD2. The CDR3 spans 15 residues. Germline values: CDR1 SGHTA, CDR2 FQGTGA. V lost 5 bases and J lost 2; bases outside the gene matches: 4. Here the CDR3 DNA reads TGTGCCAGCAGCAAAAGACTAGCGGGACAAGAGACCCAGTACTTC. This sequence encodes CASSKRLAGQETQYF.

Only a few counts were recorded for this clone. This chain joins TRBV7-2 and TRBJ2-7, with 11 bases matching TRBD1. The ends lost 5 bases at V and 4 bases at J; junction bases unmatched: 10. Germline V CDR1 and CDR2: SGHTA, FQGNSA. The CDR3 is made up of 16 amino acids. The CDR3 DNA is TGTGCCAGCAGCGCGCGGCATGGGACAGGGGGTTACGAGCAGTACTTC. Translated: CASSARHGTGGYEQYF.

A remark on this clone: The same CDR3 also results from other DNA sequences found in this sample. CDR3 sequence (DNA): TGTGCCAGCAGCTTAGCCAGGCTCCAAGAGACCCAGTACTTC. Its translation: CASSLARLQETQYF. This sequence joins TRBV7-2 and TRBJ2-5; D is uncertain. CDR3 length: 14 amino acids. Germline-derived CDR1 and CDR2 are SGHTA and FQGNSA. The V end lost 0 bases, the J end lost 1 base, and 6 bases lay between the germline ends.

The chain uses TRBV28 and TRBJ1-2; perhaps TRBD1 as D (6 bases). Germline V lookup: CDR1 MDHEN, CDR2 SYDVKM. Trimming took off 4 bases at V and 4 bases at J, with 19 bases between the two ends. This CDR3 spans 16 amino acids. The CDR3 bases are TGTGCCAGCAGTTCCGGACAGATCAGCCGCCTCTATGGCTACACCTTC. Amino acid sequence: CASSSGQISRLYGYTF.

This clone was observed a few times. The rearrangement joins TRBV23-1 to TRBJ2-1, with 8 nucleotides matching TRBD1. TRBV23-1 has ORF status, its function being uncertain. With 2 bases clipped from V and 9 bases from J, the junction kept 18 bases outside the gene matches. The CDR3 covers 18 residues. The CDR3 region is CASSQQDPLANRGSEQFF. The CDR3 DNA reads TGCGCCAGCAGTCAACAAGACCCACTGGCAAACAGGGGGAGTGAGCAGTTCTTC.

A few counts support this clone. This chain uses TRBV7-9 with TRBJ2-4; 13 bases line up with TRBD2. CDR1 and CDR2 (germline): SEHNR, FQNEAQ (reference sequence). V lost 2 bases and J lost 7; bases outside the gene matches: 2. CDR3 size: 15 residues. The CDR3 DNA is TGTGCCAGCAGCTTAACTAGCGGGAGGGCCAACATTCAGTACTTC. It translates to CASSLTSGRANIQYF.

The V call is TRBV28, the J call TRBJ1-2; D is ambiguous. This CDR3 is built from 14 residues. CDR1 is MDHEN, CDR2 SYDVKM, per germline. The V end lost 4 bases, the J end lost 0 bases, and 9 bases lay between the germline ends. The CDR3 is CASSSLPPNYGYTF. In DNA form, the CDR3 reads TGTGCCAGCAGTTCCCTCCCTCCTAACTATGGCTACACCTTC.

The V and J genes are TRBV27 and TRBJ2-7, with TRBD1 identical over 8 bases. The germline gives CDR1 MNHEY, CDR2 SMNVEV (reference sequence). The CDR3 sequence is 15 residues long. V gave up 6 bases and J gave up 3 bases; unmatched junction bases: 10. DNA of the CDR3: TGTGCCAGCAGCCCGCGAAGGACAGGGTACTACGAGCAGTACTTC. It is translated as CASSPRRTGYYEQYF.

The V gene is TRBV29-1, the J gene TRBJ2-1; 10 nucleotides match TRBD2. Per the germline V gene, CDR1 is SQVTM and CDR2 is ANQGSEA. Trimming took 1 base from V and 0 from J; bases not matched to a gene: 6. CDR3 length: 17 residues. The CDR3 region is CSVEAGIAGGSYNEQFF. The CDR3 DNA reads TGCAGCGTTGAAGCAGGTATAGCGGGAGGCTCCTACAATGAGCAGTTCTTC.

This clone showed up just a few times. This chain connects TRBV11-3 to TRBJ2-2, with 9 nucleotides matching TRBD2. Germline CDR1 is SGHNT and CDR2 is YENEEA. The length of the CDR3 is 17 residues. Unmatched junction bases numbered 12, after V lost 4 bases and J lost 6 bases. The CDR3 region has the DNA TGTGCCAGCAGCTCGGGACCTGTAGCGGGAGAGGCCGGGGAGCTGTTTTTT. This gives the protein CASSSGPVAGEAGELFF.

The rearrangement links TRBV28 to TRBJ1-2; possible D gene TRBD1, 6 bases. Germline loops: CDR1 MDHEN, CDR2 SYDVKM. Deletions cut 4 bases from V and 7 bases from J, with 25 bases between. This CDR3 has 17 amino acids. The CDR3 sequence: CASSSTFRQVDLRGYTF. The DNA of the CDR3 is TGTGCCAGCAGTTCCACATTTCGACAGGTCGATCTCCGTGGCTACACCTTC.

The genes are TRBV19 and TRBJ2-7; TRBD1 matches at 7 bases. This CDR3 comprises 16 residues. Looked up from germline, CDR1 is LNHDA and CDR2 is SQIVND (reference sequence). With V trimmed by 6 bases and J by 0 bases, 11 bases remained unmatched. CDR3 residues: CASSPRTGQYSYEQYF. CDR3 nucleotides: TGTGCCAGTAGCCCACGGACAGGCCAATACTCCTACGAGCAGTACTTC.

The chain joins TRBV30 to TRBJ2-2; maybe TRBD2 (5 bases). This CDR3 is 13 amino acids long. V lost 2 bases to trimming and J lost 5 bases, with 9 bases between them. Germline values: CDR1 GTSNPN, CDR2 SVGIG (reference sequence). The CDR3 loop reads CAWSTGLTGELFF. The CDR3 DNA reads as TGTGCCTGGAGTACGGGGTTAACCGGGGAGCTGTTTTTT.

CDR3 sequence reads: CASSVTASGNTGELFF. The DNA of the CDR3 is TGTGCCAGCAGCGTAACGGCTAGCGGTAACACCGGGGAGCTGTTTTTT. The chain couples TRBV9 to TRBJ2-2; TRBD2 matches at 7 bases. Germline assignment: CDR1 SGDLS and CDR2 YYNGEE. The CDR3 is 16 residues long. With V trimmed by 1 base and J by 2 bases, 5 bases remained unmatched.